This TCR beta chain appears in the sequencing data of a study of T cell responses to AZD1222 COVID-19 vaccine. Study-level points and caveats: There were mostly white British donors and more females than males, and clonal diversity was possibly underestimated. Across the whole spike, CD4 TCRs peaked at regions 160-218 and 743-854. Repertoires were obtained solely post-peak T cell response.

Comments on this clone: What it binds is unknown.

V was shortened by 6 bases and J by 2 bases, with 10 bases between the two germline ends. Germline V gives CDR1 SNHLY, CDR2 FYNNEI. CDR3 size: 13 residues. Libraries were prepared by immunoSEQ multiplex PCR; TCRdb keeps only in-frame clonotypes and omits some of them. In the table there are 130,000 to 150,000 clones, 82% of which are singletons. This clonotype was obtained from an adult in good health. This chain joins TRBV2 and TRBJ1-1; D is ambiguous. Here the sequenced sample was peripheral blood, taken on day 0 of MenACWY control vaccination. In DNA form, the CDR3 reads TGTGCCAGCAGAGTTCACAGAAACACTGAAGCTTTCTTT. Translating gives CASRVHRNTEAFF.